The source of this T cell receptor beta chain is a study of neurological immune-mediated disorders (dated by TCRdb to about 2019). Regarding the study in general: Among the roughly 34 multiple sclerosis patients, relapsing-remitting MS was present in approximately 31 and secondary progressive MS was present in 3. The 106 TCR-beta libraries covered PBMC samples along with longitudinal samples, technical triplicates, and paired sorted CD4+ and CD8+ T-cell subsets. The cohort included 60 to 75 subjects: approximately 15 with HAM/TSP, some 34 with multiple sclerosis, and 20 or so healthy controls. Using UMI-based sequencing, the study compared peripheral blood TCR-beta repertoires from patients with HTLV-I-associated myelopathy (HAM/TSP), patients with multiple sclerosis, and healthy controls. The paper's findings and limits, for the study overall: Expanded clones from different subjects shared no identical CDR3 amino acid sequences, which suggests that TCR-beta repertoires were private in all groups. The highest TCR clonal expansion was observed in HAM/TSP patients, whereas the lowest was observed in MS patients, even when compared with healthy controls. Phylogenetic analysis grouped repertoires from 18 of 34 MS patients into a cluster of related CDR3 sequences, suggesting a possible repertoire-level signature. The MS cluster was not associated with any clinical or MRI features, and the authors stated that larger cohorts are needed.

Cut back by 1 base and 4 bases, the V and J ends lie 10 bases apart. Reading the germline V gene (reference sequence) gives CDR1 LGHDT and CDR2 YNNKEL. Reading from cysteine to phenylalanine, the CDR3 counts 14 amino acids. Kept here is only the CDR3 DNA, which spans 42 bases and is read in frame from base 1. This clonotype was picked up many times. What antigen it recognizes has not been identified. Per-nucleotide qualities are absent, and no much larger clonotype sits a single base away. Unsorted PBMC libraries were generated from 2 million PBMCs stored in RNAlater at -80 °C until RNA extraction. Multiple sclerosis patients were enrolled in a US clinical protocol under which disease progression was evaluated by magnetic resonance imaging. PBMCs were separated from peripheral blood using Ficoll-Hypaque density gradient centrifugation and then cryopreserved in liquid nitrogen. cDNA was synthesized by template-switch 5'RACE using a primer with a 10-nucleotide random unique molecular identifier that tagged each TCR transcript. Every sequencing run covered 15-18 subjects and yielded more than 170 million TCR-beta sequences. The RNeasy kit was used to extract total RNA. TCR-beta VDJ regions were amplified with primers for the TCR constant region and the 5'RACE anchor, using the KAPA Real-time Library Amplification kit. Sample indexes and Illumina adaptors were added in a first PCR, after which library yield was increased in a second PCR. After purification with Ampure beads, the TCR product of roughly 650 bp was size-selected on a 2% E-gel SizeSelection system. Before pooling, library quality was checked on a Bioanalyzer, concentration was measured with Qubit, and libraries were quantified with the Kapa Library Quantification kit. An Illumina HiSeq 2500 sequenced the libraries paired-end 2 x 150 bp. To increase sequence diversity, 25-30% phiX was spiked into each library pool. In the authors' own workflow: Quality-filtered reads were processed with the UMI-based MiGEC pipeline, and over 75% of raw TCR sequences were removed by the MiGEC pipeline during error correction. VDJ genes were aligned to IMGT germline references, and clonotypes were defined by unique CDR3 amino acid sequence plus V-J genes. Clonal expansion, Shannon diversity and CDR3 relatedness were evaluated with VDJtools (CalcPairwiseDistances, ClusterSamples), while phylogenetic trees were built in CLCbio workbench. Clones with at least 8 unique UMIs were defined as expanded, with this threshold being based on coefficient-of-variation modelling across technical triplicates. The public reads were quality trimmed at Q25 with fastp and then assembled into clones with MiXCR by TCRdb, keeping productive beta chains. Rows matching on CDR3 protein sequence are summarized as one entry with the most common DNA and genes. For this entry, the V and J calls and clone size follow TCRdb and not the study's own pipeline. The sample table holds fewer than 75,000 distinct CDR3 sequences, of which roughly 4.3% were seen once. The ten largest clones capture under 7.5% of the sample.

The sequence came from a man aged 30 to 45 with multiple sclerosis. The sequencing sample was made of PBMCs. The chain joins TRBV3-1 to TRBJ1-1; the D gene lacks a confident call. This receptor has the CDR3 CASSQGRAGTEAFF. The nucleotide sequence reads TGTGCCAGCAGCCAAGGGAGAGCGGGCACTGAAGCTTTCTTT.